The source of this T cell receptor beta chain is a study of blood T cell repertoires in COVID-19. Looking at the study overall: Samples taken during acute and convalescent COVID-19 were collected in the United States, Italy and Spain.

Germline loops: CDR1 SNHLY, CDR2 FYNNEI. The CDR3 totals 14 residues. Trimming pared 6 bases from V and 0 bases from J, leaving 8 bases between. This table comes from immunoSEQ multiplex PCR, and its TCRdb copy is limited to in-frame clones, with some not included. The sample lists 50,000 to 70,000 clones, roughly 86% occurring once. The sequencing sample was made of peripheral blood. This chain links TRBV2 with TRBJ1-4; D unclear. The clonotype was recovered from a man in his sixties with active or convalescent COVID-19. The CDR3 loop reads CASRRVSTNEKLFF. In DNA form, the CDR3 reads TGTGCCAGCAGGAGGGTGTCAACTAATGAAAAACTGTTTTTT.